A single sample gave rise to the 12 T cell receptor beta chains below, sequenced in a study of T cells in Graves' hyperthyroidism and ophthalmopathy. It was RNA transcripts that yielded the amplified TCR beta CDR3 regions. TCR CDR3 regions were first amplified by RT-PCR with HTBI primers. TCRdb re-called the multiplex PCR reads with MiXCR, one entry per CDR3 protein. This table holds hundreds of thousands of distinct CDR3 sequences, just under 20% found once. Specimen: blood. The receptors were sampled from a man aged 35 to 55 with Graves' ophthalmopathy.

This clonotype has just one count. The chain recombines TRBV20-1 with TRBJ2-7, with D possibly being TRBD2 (5 bases). The CDR3 extends over 15 amino acids. Germline V lookup: CDR1 DFQATT, CDR2 SNEGSKA (reference sequence). The V end lost 4 bases, the J end lost 0 bases, and 16 bases lay between the germline ends. The CDR3 sequence: CSAMDLSGSSYEQYF. The CDR3 DNA sequence: TGCAGTGCTATGGACCTGTCGGGAAGCTCCTACGAGCAGTACTTC.

The chain employs TRBV12-5 and TRBJ2-1, with 7 nucleotides matching TRBD1. The germline gives CDR1 LGHNT, CDR2 FRNRAP. The J segment lost 5 bases and the V segment lost 1 base, leaving 11 bases of the junction unmatched. The CDR3 runs to 17 residues. The CDR3 nucleotides read TGTGCTAGTGGTTTGGAAACCGGGACAGAAAGCCACAATGAGCAGTTCTTC. Protein product: CASGLETGTESHNEQFF.

The sample holds a few counts of this clonotype. The chain is built from TRBV5-1 and TRBJ2-1; D gene uncertain. Germline CDR1 reads SGHRS; CDR2 reads YFSETQ. Trimming took 0 bases from V and 5 from J, leaving 6 bases between them. The CDR3 has 13 residues. The CDR3 sequence is CASSLAWNNEQFF. The CDR3 region has the DNA TGCGCCAGCAGCTTGGCGTGGAACAATGAGCAGTTCTTC.

The table lists this clonotype with a few counts. This chain connects TRBV11-2 to TRBJ2-3; perhaps D is TRBD1 or TRBD2 (7 bases each). The CDR3 covers 14 residues. Between the trimmed V and J ends, which lost 6 bases and 6 bases, there was a span of 16 bases. Looked up from germline, CDR1 is SGHAT and CDR2 is FQNNGV. The CDR3 protein is CASSSRGGLDTQYF. The CDR3 coding sequence is TGTGCCAGCAGTTCCAGGGGGGGCCTTGATACGCAGTATTTT.

The chain couples TRBV29-1 to TRBJ2-2; tentatively, D is TRBD2 (6 bases). Germline lookup yields CDR1 SQVTM and CDR2 ANQGSEA. The V and J ends lost 3 bases and 3 bases respectively, with 20 bases between them. The CDR3 is 17 residues long. The CDR3 DNA follows: TGCAGCGTTGAGGACGGATTAAGGCCGGGGGACACCGGGGAGCTGTTTTTT. This sequence encodes CSVEDGLRPGDTGELFF.

The genes are TRBV6-1 and TRBJ2-3; 7 nucleotides agree with TRBD1. V shed 8 bases and J 7 bases; nucleotides not matched to a gene: 12. CDR3 length: 14 residues. Germline lookup yields CDR1 MNHNS and CDR2 SASEGT. This CDR3 is CASQSEGAPYTQYF. The CDR3 region has the DNA TGTGCCAGCCAGAGCGAGGGGGCTCCCTATACGCAGTATTTT.

This chain joins TRBV11-2 and TRBJ1-2; D uncertain. CDR3 length equals 13 residues. V dropped 7 bases and J dropped 6 bases, with 15 bases sitting between them. Germline V gives CDR1 SGHAT, CDR2 FQNNGV. The CDR3 DNA follows: TGTGCCAGCAACCCCGAGGCTGGGGATGGCTACACCTTC. Translating it yields CASNPEAGDGYTF.

This clonotype was observed at least ten times. V and J are TRBV27 and TRBJ2-5, with D unclear. V lost 3 bases and J lost 2, with 10 bases in between. CDR3 length: 14 amino acids. CDR1 and CDR2 (germline): MNHEY, SMNVEV (reference sequence). The CDR3 spells CASSFLGSQETQYF. The CDR3 region has the DNA TGTGCCAGCAGTTTCCTCGGATCGCAAGAGACCCAGTACTTC.

CDR3 DNA: TGTGCCAGCAGGAGAGACAGGGGCTACAATGAGCAGTTCTTC. It encodes CASRRDRGYNEQFF. This sequence joins TRBV6-1 and TRBJ2-1, with 8 bases identical to TRBD1. This CDR3 region has 14 residues. The germline V gene encodes CDR1 MNHNS and CDR2 SASEGT. Unmatched junction bases numbered 4, after V lost 6 bases and J lost 3 bases.

This clonotype was observed a handful of times. This sequence joins TRBV20-1 and TRBJ2-3; 13 bases map to TRBD2. The CDR3 extends over 17 amino acids. Unmatched junction bases numbered 10, after V lost 6 bases and J lost 1 base. Germline V gives CDR1 DFQATT, CDR2 SNEGSKA (reference sequence). CDR3 region: CSAPRLAGGRGTDTQYF. The DNA for the CDR3 is TGCAGTGCCCCGCGACTAGCGGGAGGACGAGGCACAGATACGCAGTATTTT.

This clonotype was counted between two and nine times. V gene TRBV10-3 combines with J gene TRBJ2-3; either TRBD1 or TRBD2 may fit D (6 bases each). CDR3 length: 17 residues. V dropped 6 bases and J dropped 2 bases, with 21 bases sitting between them. CDR1 is ENHRY, CDR2 SYGVKD, per germline. CDR3 amino acids: CAIRASVGSGATDTQYF. CDR3 DNA: TGTGCCATCAGGGCAAGCGTGGGGTCGGGGGCCACAGATACGCAGTATTTT.

V is TRBV20-1 and J is TRBJ2-1; tentative D call: TRBD1 (7 bases). Trimming removed 0 bases at V and 1 base at J, with 16 bases between. Germline CDR1 and CDR2: DFQATT and SNEGSKA (reference sequence). This CDR3 comprises 17 residues. The CDR3 coding sequence is TGCAGTGCTAGAGATAGCCAGGGGGGCACGTCCTACAATGAGCAGTTCTTC. Translated, it gives CSARDSQGGTSYNEQFF.